Each of the 3 T cell receptor beta chains below was sequenced from the same sample in a study of cytomegalovirus exposure and HLA in healthy donors. Data came from immunoSEQ multiplex PCR; TCRdb stores just in-frame clones and leaves some out. Here the sample spans fewer than 100,000 clones, roughly 94% being singletons. Sequenced: PBMCs. The receptors derive from a woman between 18 and 29 years old in good health and CMV-seropositive.

The chain couples TRBV7-9 to TRBJ2-1; TRBD2 matches 13 bases. The ends lost 5 bases at V and 5 bases at J; junction bases unmatched: 9. The CDR3 is made up of 17 amino acids. CDR1 is SEHNR, CDR2 FQNEAQ, per germline (reference sequence). The CDR3 spells CASSMGLAGLLNNEQFF. CDR3 bases: TGTGCCAGCAGCATGGGACTAGCGGGACTCCTAAACAATGAGCAGTTCTTC.

J is TRBJ1-4 and V is TRBV28; TRBD1 matches at 10 bases. This CDR3 has 15 residues. Germline V lookup: CDR1 MDHEN, CDR2 SYDVKM. After removal of 6 bases from V and 7 bases from J, the junction contained 8 bases not matched to a gene. In nucleotides, the CDR3 is TGTGCCAGCAGCAATTCGAGGGACAGGGGTGAAAAACTGTTTTTT. Translating it yields CASSNSRDRGEKLFF.

This rearrangement joins TRBV28 to TRBJ2-6, with a tentative D call TRBD1 (5 bases). Germline values: CDR1 MDHEN, CDR2 SYDVKM. This CDR3 is built from 15 residues. The germline V and J ends were trimmed by 2 bases and 2 bases, with 7 bases remaining between them. CDR3 sequence reads: CASSLPGTGANVLTF. The CDR3 DNA follows: TGTGCCAGCAGTTTACCAGGGACTGGGGCCAACGTCCTGACTTTC.